These 12 T cell receptor beta chains share one sample of origin, sequenced in a study of blood T cell repertoires in COVID-19. Assay used: immunoSEQ multiplex PCR; TCRdb lists only in-frame clones, some missing. The sample carries roughly 74,000 clones, about 90% recorded once. Sequences were obtained from peripheral blood. The source of these receptors is a woman older than 75 with active or convalescent COVID-19.

This sequence joins TRBV11-2 and TRBJ2-3, with 15 bases lining up with TRBD2. Germline V lookup: CDR1 SGHAT, CDR2 FQNNGV. The CDR3 has 18 amino acids. The J segment lost 2 bases and the V segment lost 5 bases, leaving 8 bases of the junction unmatched. The CDR3 loop reads CASSLPGLAGGYTDTQYF. The CDR3 DNA reads TGTGCCAGCAGCCTTCCGGGACTAGCGGGGGGATACACAGATACGCAGTATTTT. Complete variable domain (other parts from reference TRBV11-2 and TRBJ2-3): EAGVAQSPRYKIIEKRQSVAFWCNPISGHATLYWYQQILGQGPKLLIQFQNNGVVDDSQLPKDRFSAERLKGVDSTLKIQPAKLEDSAVYLCASSLPGLAGGYTDTQYFGPGTRLTVL.

This clone was picked up a small number of times. The chain employs TRBV9 and TRBJ2-7; TRBD2 matches at 10 bases. The CDR3 is 15 residues long. Germline assignment: CDR1 SGDLS and CDR2 YYNGEE. Losses at the gene ends were 0 bases for V and 2 bases for J; bases not matched to a gene: 2. The CDR3 DNA sequence: TGTGCCAGCAGCGTAGAGAGCGGGGGGGCCTACGAGCAGTACTTC. Amino acids: CASSVESGGAYEQYF.

The V and J genes are TRBV25-1 and TRBJ1-2; D gene uncertain. Germline CDR1 and CDR2: MGHDK and SYGVNS. The CDR3 is 12 amino acids. V was pared by 5 bases and J by 8 bases, with 12 bases between. The CDR3: CASSYPGWGYTF. The CDR3 DNA follows: TGTGCCAGCAGTTACCCAGGCTGGGGCTACACCTTC.

The chain has TRBV19 and TRBJ1-2; TRBD1 aligns across 7 bases. From germline, CDR1 is LNHDA and CDR2 SQIVND (reference sequence). V dropped 5 bases and J dropped 2; count of bases not matched to a gene: 5. This CDR3 is built from 14 residues. Written as DNA, the CDR3 is TGTGCCAGTAGTGTCAACAGGGGAAACTATGGCTACACCTTC. It encodes CASSVNRGNYGYTF.

V is TRBV29-1 and J is TRBJ1-5; D uncertain. The CDR3 has 15 residues. The V and J ends lost 4 bases and 1 base respectively, with 14 bases between them. The germline CDR1 and CDR2 sequences are SQVTM and ANQGSEA. CDR3 in amino acids: CSVVWRAGSNQPQHF. In DNA form, the CDR3 reads TGCAGCGTTGTTTGGCGGGCGGGGAGCAATCAGCCCCAGCATTTT.

This chain joins TRBV6-5 and TRBJ2-3; D may be TRBD2 (5 bases). This CDR3 region has 15 residues. The V end lost 3 bases, the J end lost 1 base, and 11 bases lay between the germline ends. Germline lookup yields CDR1 MNHEY and CDR2 SVGAGI. CDR3 amino acids: CASSYGGGGTDTQYF. The CDR3 bases are TGTGCCAGCAGTTATGGCGGAGGAGGCACAGATACGCAGTATTTT.

A single count supports this clone. The chain recombines TRBV27 with TRBJ1-5; 10 nucleotides match TRBD1. Per the germline V gene, CDR1 is MNHEY and CDR2 is SMNVEV (reference sequence). The CDR3 length is 16 residues. V shed 6 bases, J shed 0 bases, and the junction held 5 bases outside the gene matches. CDR3 sequence (DNA): TGTGCCAGCAGCCGCGGACAGGGGGGTAGCAATCAGCCCCAGCATTTT. Protein product: CASSRGQGGSNQPQHF.

The genes are TRBV7-2 and TRBJ2-5; TRBD1 agrees at 7 bases. Trimming took 4 bases from V and 5 from J; bases not matched to a gene: 10. The CDR3 sequence is 15 residues long. Germline V CDR1 and CDR2: SGHTA, FQGNSA. This chain's CDR3 is CASSSPGSGGETQYF. The CDR3 nucleotides read TGTGCCAGCAGCTCCCCGGGTTCAGGGGGTGAGACCCAGTACTTC.

The chain employs TRBV27 and TRBJ2-1; 7 positions match TRBD1. Trimming took 7 bases from V and 7 from J; bases not matched to a gene: 7. The V gene's germline CDR1 is MNHEY and CDR2 SMNVEV (reference sequence). The CDR3 has 13 residues. For the CDR3, the DNA is TGTGCCAGCATAACGCACAGGGGAAATGAGCAGTTCTTC. This encodes CASITHRGNEQFF.

The chain couples TRBV19 to TRBJ2-1, with 9 bases fitting TRBD2. The CDR3 has 16 residues. Germline CDR1 and CDR2: LNHDA and SQIVND (reference sequence). V was pared by 2 bases and J by 5 bases, with 7 bases of the junction left unmatched. CDR3 nucleotide sequence: TGTGCCAGTAGTATACGTAGTGCGGGGGGGAACAATGAGCAGTTCTTC. Translated, it gives CASSIRSAGGNNEQFF. Supplemented by reference TRBV19 and TRBJ2-1, the full variable domain reads DGGITQSPKYLFRKEGQNVTLSCEQNLNHDAMYWYRQDPGQGLRLIYYSQIVNDFQKGDIAEGYSVSREKKESFPLTVTSAQKNPTAFYLCASSIRSAGGNNEQFFGPGTRLTVL.

The rearrangement uses TRBV7-9 and TRBJ1-1; 9 nucleotides align to TRBD1. This CDR3 contains 18 residues. With V trimmed by 0 bases and J by 5 bases, 13 bases remained unmatched. Germline-derived CDR1 and CDR2 are SEHNR and FQNEAQ (reference sequence). The CDR3 bases are TGTGCCAGCAGCTTAGCGGCAGGTACAGGGGGCGCTTGGACTGAAGCTTTCTTT. Amino acids: CASSLAAGTGGAWTEAFF.

In its sample, this clone was seen once. This chain uses TRBV18 with TRBJ1-2; 9 bases fit TRBD1. The length of the CDR3 is 15 residues. Germline CDR1 is KGHSH and CDR2 is LQKENI. J lost 2 bases, V lost 2 bases, and 3 bases had no gene match. The CDR3: CASSPTDRGNYGYTF. In nucleotides, the CDR3 is TGTGCCAGCTCACCAACCGACAGGGGGAACTATGGCTACACCTTC.